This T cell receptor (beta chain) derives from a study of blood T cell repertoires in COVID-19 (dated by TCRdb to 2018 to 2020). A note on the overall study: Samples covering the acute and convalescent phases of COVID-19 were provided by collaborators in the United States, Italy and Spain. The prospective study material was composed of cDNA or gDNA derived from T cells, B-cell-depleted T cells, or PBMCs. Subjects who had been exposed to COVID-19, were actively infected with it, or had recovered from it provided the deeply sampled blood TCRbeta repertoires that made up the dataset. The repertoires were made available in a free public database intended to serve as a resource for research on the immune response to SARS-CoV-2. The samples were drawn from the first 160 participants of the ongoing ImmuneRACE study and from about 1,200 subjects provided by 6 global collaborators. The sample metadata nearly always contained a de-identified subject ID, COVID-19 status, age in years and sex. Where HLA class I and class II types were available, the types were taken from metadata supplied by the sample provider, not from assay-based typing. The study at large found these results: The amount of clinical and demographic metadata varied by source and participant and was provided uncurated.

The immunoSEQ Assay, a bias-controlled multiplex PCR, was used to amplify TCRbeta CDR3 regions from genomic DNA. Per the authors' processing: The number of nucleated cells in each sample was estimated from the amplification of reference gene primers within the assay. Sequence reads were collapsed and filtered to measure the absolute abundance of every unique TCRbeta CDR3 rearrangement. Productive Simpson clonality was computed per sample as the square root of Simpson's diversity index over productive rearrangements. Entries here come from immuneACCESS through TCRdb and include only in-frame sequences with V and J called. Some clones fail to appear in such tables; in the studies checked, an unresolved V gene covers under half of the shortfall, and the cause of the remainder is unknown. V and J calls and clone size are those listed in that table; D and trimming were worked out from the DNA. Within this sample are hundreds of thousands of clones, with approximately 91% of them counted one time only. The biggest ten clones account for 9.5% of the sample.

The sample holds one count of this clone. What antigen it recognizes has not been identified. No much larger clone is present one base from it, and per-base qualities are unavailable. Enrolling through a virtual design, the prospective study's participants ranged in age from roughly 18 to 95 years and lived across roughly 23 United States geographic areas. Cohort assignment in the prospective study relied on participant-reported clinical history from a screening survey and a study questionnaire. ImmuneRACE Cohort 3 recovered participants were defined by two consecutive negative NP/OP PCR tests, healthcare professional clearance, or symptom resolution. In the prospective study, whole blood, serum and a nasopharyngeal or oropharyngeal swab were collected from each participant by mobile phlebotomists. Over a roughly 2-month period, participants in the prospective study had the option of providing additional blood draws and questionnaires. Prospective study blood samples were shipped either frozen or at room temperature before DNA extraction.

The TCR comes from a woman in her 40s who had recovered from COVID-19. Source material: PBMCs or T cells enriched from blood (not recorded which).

The sequence in DNA is TGCAGCGTTGTACGGGGAATGAACACTGAAGCTTTCTTT. This yields the protein CSVVRGMNTEAFF. The chain is made from TRBV29-1 and TRBJ1-1; too little of a D gene remains to name it. Via the germline V gene, CDR1 is SQVTM and CDR2 ANQGSEA. Trimming takes 4 bases from V and 0 bases from J, and the germline ends sit 9 bases apart. From cysteine to phenylalanine, the CDR3 is 13 amino acids long. Only the CDR3 portion is preserved as DNA: 39 bases, with reading frame beginning at the first base. Supplemented by the reference TRBV29-1 and TRBJ1-1 proteins around the CDR3, the complete variable domain is SAVISQKPSRDICQRGTSLTIQCQVDSQVTMMFWYRQQPGQSLTLIATANQGSEATYESGFVIDKFPISRPNLTFSTLTVSNMSPEDSSIYLCSVVRGMNTEAFFGQGTRLTVV.